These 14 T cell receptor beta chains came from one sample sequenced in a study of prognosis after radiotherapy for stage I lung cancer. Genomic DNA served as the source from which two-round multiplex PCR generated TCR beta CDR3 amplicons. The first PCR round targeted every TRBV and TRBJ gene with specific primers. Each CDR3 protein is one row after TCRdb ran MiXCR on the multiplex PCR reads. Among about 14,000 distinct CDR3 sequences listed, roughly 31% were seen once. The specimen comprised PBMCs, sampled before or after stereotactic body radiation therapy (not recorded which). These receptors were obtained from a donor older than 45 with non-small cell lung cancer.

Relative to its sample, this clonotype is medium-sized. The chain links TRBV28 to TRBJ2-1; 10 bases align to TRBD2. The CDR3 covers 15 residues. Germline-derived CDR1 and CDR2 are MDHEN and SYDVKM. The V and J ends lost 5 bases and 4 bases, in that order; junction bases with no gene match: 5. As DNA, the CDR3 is TGTGCCAGCAGTCCAAGTAGCGGGGGGTACAATGAGCAGTTCTTC. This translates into CASSPSSGGYNEQFF.

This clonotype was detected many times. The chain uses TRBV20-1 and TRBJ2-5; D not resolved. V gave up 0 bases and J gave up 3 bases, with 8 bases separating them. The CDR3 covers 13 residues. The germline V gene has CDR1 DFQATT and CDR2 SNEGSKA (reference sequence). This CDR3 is CSARDNAKETQYF. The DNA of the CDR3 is TGCAGTGCTAGAGATAACGCCAAAGAGACCCAGTACTTC.

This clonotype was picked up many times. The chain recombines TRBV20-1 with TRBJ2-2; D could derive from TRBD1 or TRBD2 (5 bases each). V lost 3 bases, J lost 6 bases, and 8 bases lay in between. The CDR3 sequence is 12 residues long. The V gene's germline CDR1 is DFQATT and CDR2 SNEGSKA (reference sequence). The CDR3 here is CSARWGSGELFF. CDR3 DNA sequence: TGCAGTGCTAGGTGGGGGTCCGGGGAGCTGTTTTTT.

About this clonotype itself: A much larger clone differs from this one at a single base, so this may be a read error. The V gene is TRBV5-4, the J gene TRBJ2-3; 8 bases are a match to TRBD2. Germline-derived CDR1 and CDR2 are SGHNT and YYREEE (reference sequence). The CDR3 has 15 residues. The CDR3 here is CVSSLTAGVSDTQYF. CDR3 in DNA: TGTGTCAGCAGCTTGACAGCGGGAGTTTCAGATACGCAGTATTTT.

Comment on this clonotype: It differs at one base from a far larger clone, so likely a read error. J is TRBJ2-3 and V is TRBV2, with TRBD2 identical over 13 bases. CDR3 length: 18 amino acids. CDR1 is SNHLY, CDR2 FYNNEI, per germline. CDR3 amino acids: CATSDRLAGGYSTDTQYF. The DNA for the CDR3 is TGTGCCACCAGTGATCGACTAGCGGGAGGTTATAGCACAGATACGCAGTATTTT.

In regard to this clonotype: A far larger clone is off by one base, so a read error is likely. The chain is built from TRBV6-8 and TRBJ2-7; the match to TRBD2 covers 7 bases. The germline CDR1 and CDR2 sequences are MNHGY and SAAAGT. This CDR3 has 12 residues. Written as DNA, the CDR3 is TGTCCCAGCAGTTACTCGGGTGGGAGGGCCACCTTC. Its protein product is CPSSYSGGRATF.

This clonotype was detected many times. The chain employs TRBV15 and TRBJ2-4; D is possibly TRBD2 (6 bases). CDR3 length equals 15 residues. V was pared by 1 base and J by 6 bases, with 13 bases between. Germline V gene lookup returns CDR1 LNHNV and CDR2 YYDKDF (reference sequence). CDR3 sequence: CATSRGPRETNIQYF. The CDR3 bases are TGTGCCACCAGCAGAGGACCGCGGGAAACAAACATTCAGTACTTC.

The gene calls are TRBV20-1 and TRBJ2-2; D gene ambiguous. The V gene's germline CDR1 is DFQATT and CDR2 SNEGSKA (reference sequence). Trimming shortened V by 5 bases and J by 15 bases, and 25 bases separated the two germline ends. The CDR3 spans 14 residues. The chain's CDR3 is CSAGRALDTGQLFF. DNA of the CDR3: TGCAGTGCTGGCCGGGCTCTAGACACCGGGCAGTTGTTTTTT.

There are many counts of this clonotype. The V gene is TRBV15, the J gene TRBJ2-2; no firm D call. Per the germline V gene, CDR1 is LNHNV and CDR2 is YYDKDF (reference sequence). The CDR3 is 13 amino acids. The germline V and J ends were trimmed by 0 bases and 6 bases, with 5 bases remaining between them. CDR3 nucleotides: TGTGCCACCAGCAGAGATGGGGCCGGGGAGCTGTTTTTT. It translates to CATSRDGAGELFF.

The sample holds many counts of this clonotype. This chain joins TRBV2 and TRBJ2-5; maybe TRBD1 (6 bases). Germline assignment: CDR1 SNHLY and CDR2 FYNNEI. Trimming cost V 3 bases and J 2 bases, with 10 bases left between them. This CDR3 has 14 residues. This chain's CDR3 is CASSDGGQQETQYF. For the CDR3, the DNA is TGTGCCAGCAGTGATGGCGGACAGCAAGAGACCCAGTACTTC.

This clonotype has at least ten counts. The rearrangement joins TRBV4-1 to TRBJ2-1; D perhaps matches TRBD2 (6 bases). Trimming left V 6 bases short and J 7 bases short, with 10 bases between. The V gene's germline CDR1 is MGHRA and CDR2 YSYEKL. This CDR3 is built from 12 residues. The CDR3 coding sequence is TGCGCCAGCAGTCTCGGGGGAAATGAGCAGTTCTTC. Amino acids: CASSLGGNEQFF.

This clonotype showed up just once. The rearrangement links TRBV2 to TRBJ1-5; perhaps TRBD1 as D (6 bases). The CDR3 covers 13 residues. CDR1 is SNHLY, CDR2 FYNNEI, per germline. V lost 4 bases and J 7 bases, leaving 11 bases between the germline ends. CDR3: CASSVRGVQPQHF. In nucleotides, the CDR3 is TGTGCCAGCAGTGTAAGGGGGGTACAGCCCCAGCATTTT. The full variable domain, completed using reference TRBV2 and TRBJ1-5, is EPEVTQTPSHQVTQMGQEVILRCVPISNHLYFYWYRQILGQKVEFLVSFYNNEISEKSEIFDDQFSVERPDGSNFTLKIRSTKLEDSAMYFCASSVRGVQPQHFGDGTRLSIL.

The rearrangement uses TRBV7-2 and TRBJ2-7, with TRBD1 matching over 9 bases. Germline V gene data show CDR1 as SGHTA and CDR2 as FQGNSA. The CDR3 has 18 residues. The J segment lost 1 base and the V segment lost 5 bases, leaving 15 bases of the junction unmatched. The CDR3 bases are TGTGCCAGCAGCCTATACGGGACAGGGACCAGAGGATCCTACGAGCAGTACTTC. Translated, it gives CASSLYGTGTRGSYEQYF. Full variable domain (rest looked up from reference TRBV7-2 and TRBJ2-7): GAGVSQSPSNKVTEKGKDVELRCDPISGHTALYWYRQSLGQGLEFLIYFQGNSAPDKSGLPSDRFSAERTGGSVSTLTIQRTQQEDSAVYLCASSLYGTGTRGSYEQYFGPGTRLTVT.

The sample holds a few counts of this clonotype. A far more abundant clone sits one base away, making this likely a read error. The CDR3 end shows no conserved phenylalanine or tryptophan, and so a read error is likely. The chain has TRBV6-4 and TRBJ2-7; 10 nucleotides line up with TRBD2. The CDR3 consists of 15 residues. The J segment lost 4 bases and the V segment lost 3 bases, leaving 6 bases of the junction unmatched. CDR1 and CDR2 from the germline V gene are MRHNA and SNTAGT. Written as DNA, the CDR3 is TGTGCCAGCAGTGAAGGAGCGGGAGGGTTATACGAGCAGTACTCC. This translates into CASSEGAGGLYEQYS.